Following are 26 T cell receptor beta chains from one sample sequenced in a study of blood T cells in healthy people across ages. Sample-barcoded 5' priming and a J-beta primer mix drove a second PCR of about 6 to 11 cycles. TCRdb redid the calling of the 5' RACE reads with MiXCR, one entry per CDR3 protein. The sample carries approximately 600,000 distinct CDR3 sequences, approximately 50% recorded once. Sequenced material: blood. These receptors were collected from a man aged 55 to 70 in good health.

Notes on this clonotype: The junction does not match germline at one end; this may be a read error. This rearrangement joins TRBV20-1 to TRBJ2-1; D may be TRBD2 (6 bases). From germline, CDR1 is DFQATT and CDR2 SNEGSKA (reference sequence). The CDR3 sequence is 13 residues long. CDR3 loop: CSASAAEGYEQFF. The CDR3 nucleotides read TGCAGCGCTAGCGCGGCGGAGGGGTATGAGCAGTTCTTC.

This rearrangement joins TRBV29-1 to TRBJ2-7; 7 bases are shared with TRBD2. The DNA matches TRBJ2-5 better at its end, which makes the J call doubtful. The CDR3 is 15 residues long. CDR1 and CDR2 (germline): SQVTM, ANQGSEA. The CDR3 nucleotides read TGCAGCGTGACCGACCACCTAGCGGCCAAAGAGACCCAGTACTTC. Amino acid sequence: CSVTDHLAAKETQYF.

V gene TRBV7-2 combines with J gene TRBJ2-5, with D hard to call. V lost 5 bases, J lost 6 bases, and 13 bases lay in between. Germline V CDR1 and CDR2: SGHTA, FQGNSA. This CDR3 contains 13 residues. The CDR3 DNA reads TGTGCCAGCAGCCCGACCGAAGGGAAGACCCAGTACTTC. Translated: CASSPTEGKTQYF.

V is TRBV5-1 and J is TRBJ2-5, with unresolved D. V was trimmed by 2 bases and J by 4 bases, leaving 12 bases between them. The CDR3 has 14 amino acids. Germline V gene sequence: CDR1 SGHRS, CDR2 YFSETQ. Here the CDR3 reads CASSFSPGGETQYF. CDR3 DNA: TGCGCCAGCAGCTTTAGTCCTGGCGGAGAGACCCAGTACTTC.

The chain is built from TRBV15 and TRBJ1-2; tentatively, D is TRBD1 (5 bases). This CDR3 has 12 residues. Trimming left V 3 bases short and J 6 bases short, with 8 bases between. Germline lookup yields CDR1 LNHNV and CDR2 YYDKDF (reference sequence). This chain's CDR3 is CATSSRGDGYTF. CDR3 in DNA: TGTGCCACCAGCAGTCGGGGCGATGGCTACACCTTC.

The chain is built from TRBV14 and TRBJ2-1, with TRBD2 matching over 7 bases. Germline lookup yields CDR1 SGHDN and CDR2 FVKESK. The CDR3 has 15 residues. J lost 2 bases, V lost 4 bases, and 5 bases had no gene match. CDR3 sequence reads: CASSPQRGPYNEQFF. The CDR3 nucleotides are TGTGCCAGCAGCCCGCAGCGGGGCCCCTACAATGAGCAGTTCTTC.

Points on this clonotype: A read error may explain this, as a much larger clone is one base away. The V gene is TRBV20-1, the J gene TRBJ1-6, with D tentatively TRBD1 (5 bases). CDR3 length equals 16 residues. Germline lookup yields CDR1 DFQATT and CDR2 SNEGSKA (reference sequence). The CDR3 DNA reads TGCAGTGCTAGAGACCTCCAGGGCTCCTATAATTCAACCCTCCACTTT. Translated, it gives CSARDLQGSYNSTLHF.

This chain connects TRBV20-1 to TRBJ2-5; D remains unclear. Germline loops: CDR1 DFQATT, CDR2 SNEGSKA (reference sequence). Trimming left V 0 bases short and J 5 bases short, with 10 bases between. CDR3 length equals 13 residues. The CDR3 DNA reads as TGCAGTGCTAGAGAGTCTGCCGGGGAGACCCAGTACTTC. This encodes CSARESAGETQYF.

For this clonotype: The junction shows a germline mismatch at one end, possibly a read error. The chain links TRBV28 to TRBJ2-1; D is undetermined. This CDR3 is built from 15 residues. Germline-derived CDR1 and CDR2 are MDHEN and SYDVKM. CDR3 region: CASSFVLINYNKQFF. In DNA form, the CDR3 reads TGTGCCAGCAGTTTTGTACTGATCAATTACAATAAGCAGTTCTTC.

This clonotype was found a few times. This chain uses TRBV20-1 with TRBJ2-5, with D possibly being TRBD2 (7 bases). The germline V gene has CDR1 DFQATT and CDR2 SNEGSKA (reference sequence). Trimming removed 3 bases at V and 5 bases at J, with 13 bases between. The CDR3 runs to 13 residues. DNA for the CDR3: TGCAGTGCTAGGCCCGGGGGGCGGGAGACCCAGTACTTC. This sequence encodes CSARPGGRETQYF.

The chain has TRBV11-2 and TRBJ2-5; D is unclear. Trimming shortened V by 3 bases and J by 4 bases, and 9 bases separated the two germline ends. The CDR3 length is 13 residues. CDR1 is SGHAT and CDR2 is FQNNGV in the germline V gene. Here the CDR3 reads CASSFLGSETQYF. The CDR3 DNA reads as TGTGCCAGCAGCTTCCTGGGTTCAGAGACCCAGTACTTC.

The gene calls are TRBV5-4 and TRBJ2-7, with TRBD2 matching 8 bases. The CDR3 consists of 17 residues. The V gene's germline CDR1 is SGHNT and CDR2 YYREEE (reference sequence). Germline trimming cut 2 bases from V and 4 bases from J; bases unmatched to any gene: 14. CDR3 sequence (DNA): TGTGCCAGCAGCTTCGCGGGGGGACAAGAGACCCAGTACGAGCAGTACTTC. Protein: CASSFAGGQETQYEQYF.

Only a few counts were recorded for this clonotype. CDR3 residues: CASSSGSPYSNQPQHF. CDR3 in DNA: TGTGCCAGCAGCAGCGGCAGCCCATATAGCAATCAGCCCCAGCATTTT. This sequence joins TRBV6-2 or TRBV6-3 and TRBJ1-5; D gene uncertain. Germline V gives CDR1 MNHEY, CDR2 SVGEGT. Trimming removed 6 bases at V and 0 bases at J, with 15 bases between. This CDR3 contains 16 residues.

J is TRBJ1-2 and V is TRBV12-3 or TRBV12-4; D not certain. V was trimmed by 6 bases and J by 0 bases, leaving 8 bases between them. The CDR3 contains 13 residues. CDR3 protein: CASSRGANYGYTF. CDR3 DNA sequence: TGTGCCAGCAGCCGCGGGGCTAACTATGGCTACACCTTC.

V usage is TRBV28 and J usage is TRBJ2-6; no clear D gene. Germline V gene lookup returns CDR1 MDHEN and CDR2 SYDVKM. This CDR3 has 16 residues. The germline V and J ends were trimmed by 8 bases and 4 bases, with 18 bases remaining between them. The CDR3 loop is CASLTPLVGGANVLTF. The CDR3 nucleotides are TGTGCCAGCCTAACACCACTGGTGGGGGGGGCCAACGTCCTGACTTTC.

This clonotype was picked up a small number of times. The chain carries TRBV4-1 and TRBJ2-1; 10 positions match TRBD2. The CDR3 runs 15 residues. CDR1 MGHRA and CDR2 YSYEKL come from the germline V gene. The V gene end was trimmed by 6 bases and the J gene end by 2 bases; junction bases not matched to a gene: 4. CDR3 sequence: CASRLSGGAYNEQFF. CDR3 DNA: TGCGCCAGCAGGCTAAGCGGGGGGGCCTACAATGAGCAGTTCTTC.

The J gene is TRBJ2-1, the V gene TRBV29-1; D might be TRBD2 (7 bases). Trimming pared 6 bases from V and 0 bases from J, leaving 15 bases between. CDR1 and CDR2 (germline): SQVTM, ANQGSEA. The CDR3 has 15 amino acids. The CDR3 spells CSVRGARSSYNEQFF. The CDR3 DNA reads as TGCAGCGTCCGGGGGGCCCGAAGCTCCTACAATGAGCAGTTCTTC.

This chain joins TRBV15 and TRBJ2-3, with a tentative D call TRBD1 (6 bases). Trimming cost V 2 bases and J 2 bases, with 8 bases left between them. Germline lookup yields CDR1 LNHNV and CDR2 YYDKDF (reference sequence). The CDR3 length is 14 residues. CDR3 nucleotide sequence: TGTGCCACCAGCAGACGGACAGCCACAGATACGCAGTATTTT. It encodes CATSRRTATDTQYF.

The chain has TRBV18 and TRBJ2-1; tentatively, D is TRBD2 (6 bases). The CDR3 has 14 residues. From germline, CDR1 is KGHSH and CDR2 LQKENI. The ends were cut back, 3 bases at V and 4 bases at J, with 10 bases in the middle. The CDR3, as DNA: TGTGCCAGCTCACCGGAGGGAGCTTACAATGAGCAGTTCTTC. Residues: CASSPEGAYNEQFF.

The V call is TRBV7-2, the J call TRBJ2-1; D assignment may be TRBD1 or TRBD2 (6 bases each). This CDR3 has 15 residues. Germline V gene sequence: CDR1 SGHTA, CDR2 FQGNSA. The V end lost 1 base, the J end lost 6 bases, and 13 bases lay between the germline ends. The CDR3 nucleotides are TGTGCCAGCAGCTTAGTGGGGGGCCGAAGCAATGAGCAGTTCTTC. Amino acid sequence: CASSLVGGRSNEQFF.

This sequence joins TRBV4-1 and TRBJ2-5; 9 bases align to TRBD1. J was trimmed by 5 bases and V by 0 bases; bases with no gene match: 4. Per the germline V gene, CDR1 is MGHRA and CDR2 is YSYEKL. The CDR3 is 15 amino acids. The CDR3 DNA follows: TGCGCCAGCAGCCAAGACACAGGGGGCACGGAGACCCAGTACTTC. Amino acids: CASSQDTGGTETQYF.

V gene TRBV27 combines with J gene TRBJ2-7, with D possibly being TRBD1 or TRBD2 (5 bases each). V gave up 4 bases and J gave up 5 bases, with 15 bases separating them. The CDR3 length is 14 residues. The germline gives CDR1 MNHEY, CDR2 SMNVEV (reference sequence). Here the CDR3 reads CASSSGSGNNEQYF. The CDR3 region has the DNA TGTGCCAGCAGTTCAGGGTCCGGGAACAACGAGCAGTACTTC.

This sequence joins TRBV20-1 and TRBJ2-1; D ambiguous. V was clipped by 3 bases and J by 8 bases, with 11 bases between them. This CDR3 has 12 residues. CDR1 and CDR2 (germline): DFQATT, SNEGSKA (reference sequence). The CDR3 DNA reads as TGCAGTGCTAGCGGCTTAGCCTATGAGCAGTTCTTC. Its translation is CSASGLAYEQFF.

The rearrangement uses TRBV7-9 and TRBJ2-5, with 9 bases matching TRBD2. Germline lookup yields CDR1 SEHNR and CDR2 FQNEAQ (reference sequence). The CDR3 length is 16 residues. J gave up 1 base and V 1 base, and 4 bases lay outside the gene matches. CDR3 sequence reads: CASSLVGTSPQETQYF. The CDR3 region has the DNA TGTGCCAGCAGCTTAGTGGGGACTAGCCCCCAAGAGACCCAGTACTTC.

Many counts were recorded for this clonotype. The chain links TRBV4-2 to TRBJ2-5; TRBD1 is a possible D gene (5 bases). The V gene lost 2 bases and the J gene lost 7 bases, with 11 bases spanning the gap. The CDR3 length is 13 residues. Per germline, CDR1 LGHNA and CDR2 YNFKEQ. CDR3 residues: CASSQTLQGTQYF. The CDR3 DNA sequence: TGTGCCAGCAGCCAAACCCTCCAGGGGACCCAGTACTTC.

J is TRBJ2-5 and V is TRBV20-1; D is perhaps TRBD1 (6 bases). From germline, CDR1 is DFQATT and CDR2 SNEGSKA (reference sequence). The CDR3 has 12 amino acids. V was pared by 5 bases and J by 5 bases, with 12 bases between. CDR3 residues: CSAPRGWETQYF. CDR3 sequence (DNA): TGCAGTGCTCCTAGGGGGTGGGAGACCCAGTACTTC.